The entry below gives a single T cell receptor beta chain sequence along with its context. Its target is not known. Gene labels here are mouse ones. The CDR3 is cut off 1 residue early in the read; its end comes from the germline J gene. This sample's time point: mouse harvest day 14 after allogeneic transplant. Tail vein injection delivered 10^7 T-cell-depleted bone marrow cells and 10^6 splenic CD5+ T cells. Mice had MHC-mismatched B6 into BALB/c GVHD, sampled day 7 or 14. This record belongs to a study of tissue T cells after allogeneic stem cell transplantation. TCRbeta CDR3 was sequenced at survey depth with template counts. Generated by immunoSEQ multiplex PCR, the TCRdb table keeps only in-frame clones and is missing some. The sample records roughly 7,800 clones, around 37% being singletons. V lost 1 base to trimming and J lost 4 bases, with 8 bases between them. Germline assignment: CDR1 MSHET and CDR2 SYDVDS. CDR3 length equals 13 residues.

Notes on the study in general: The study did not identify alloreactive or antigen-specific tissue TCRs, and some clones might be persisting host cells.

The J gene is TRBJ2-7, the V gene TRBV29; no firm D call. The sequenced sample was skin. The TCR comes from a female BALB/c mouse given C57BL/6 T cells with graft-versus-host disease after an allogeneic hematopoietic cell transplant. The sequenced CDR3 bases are TGTGCTAGCAGTTTATATCGGGGTTATGAACAGTAC. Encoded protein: CASSLYRGYEQY. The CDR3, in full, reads CASSLYRGYEQYF.